Each of the 17 T cell receptor beta chains below was sequenced from the same sample in a study of OX40 agonist ivuxolimab in advanced cancers. Generated by immunoSEQ multiplex PCR, the TCRdb table keeps only in-frame clones and is missing some. Among roughly 18,000 clones listed, approximately 80% were seen once. The sequences come from CD4+ or CD8+ T cells sorted from blood, collected in a trial of the OX40 agonist ivuxolimab. These receptors were taken from an adult with an advanced solid tumor such as melanoma, head and neck, liver or kidney cancer.

The CDR3 DNA follows: TGCGCCAGCAGGCAGGGGAGCGGGGATACGCAGTATTTT. This sequence encodes CASRQGSGDTQYF. The chain links TRBV5-1 to TRBJ2-3; D may match TRBD1 or TRBD2 (6 bases each). The V gene lost 5 bases and the J gene lost 6 bases, with 13 bases spanning the gap. Germline lookup yields CDR1 SGHRS and CDR2 YFSETQ. This CDR3 region has 13 residues.

The gene calls are TRBV18 and TRBJ2-2; the D gene could be TRBD1 or TRBD2 (5 bases each). The V and J ends lost 6 bases and 4 bases respectively, with 12 bases between them. Germline CDR1 reads KGHSH; CDR2 reads LQKENI. There are 14 residues in the CDR3. The DNA of the CDR3 is TGTGCCAGCTCGCGCCGGGACCCCACCGGGGAGCTGTTTTTT. Amino acid sequence: CASSRRDPTGELFF.

The chain links TRBV30 to TRBJ2-2, with 11 bases matching TRBD2. CDR1 is GTSNPN and CDR2 is SVGIG in the germline V gene (reference sequence). This CDR3 spans 15 amino acids. With 1 base clipped from V and 6 bases from J, the junction kept 4 bases outside the gene matches. The CDR3: CAWSGLAGGAGELFF. For the CDR3, the DNA is TGTGCCTGGAGTGGTCTAGCGGGGGGTGCCGGGGAGCTGTTTTTT. The entire variable domain, with the rest obtained from reference TRBV30 and TRBJ2-2, is as follows: SQTIHQWPATLVQPVGSPLSLECTVEGTSNPNLYWYRQAAGRGLQLLFYSVGIGQISSEVPQNLSASRPQDRQFILSSKKLLLSDSGFYLCAWSGLAGGAGELFFGEGSRLTVL.

The gene calls are TRBV29-1 and TRBJ1-6; no firm D call. The CDR3 runs 13 residues. The V end was cut by 3 bases, the J end by 3 bases, with 6 bases between. The germline gives CDR1 SQVTM, CDR2 ANQGSEA. CDR3 in amino acids: CSVEDGYNSPLHF. The CDR3 DNA follows: TGCAGCGTTGAGGACGGCTATAATTCACCCCTCCACTTT.

V gene TRBV18 combines with J gene TRBJ2-5, with D uncertain. The germline V gene has CDR1 KGHSH and CDR2 LQKENI. The V end was cut by 3 bases, the J end by 3 bases, with 8 bases between. The CDR3 runs 13 residues. In nucleotides, the CDR3 is TGTGCCAGCTCACCTAAACTGGAAGAGACCCAGTACTTC. Translated, it gives CASSPKLEETQYF.

This clone has a handful of counts. The CDR3 sequence: CASINRFTYREQYF. The CDR3 region has the DNA TGTGCCAGCATTAACAGGTTCACGTATCGCGAGCAGTACTTC. V gene TRBV6-4 combines with J gene TRBJ2-7, with D possibly matching TRBD1 (5 bases). CDR1 is MRHNA, CDR2 SNTAGT, per germline. The ends were cut back, 7 bases at V and 6 bases at J, with 19 bases in the middle. The CDR3 has 14 residues.

The chain recombines TRBV30 with TRBJ2-1; D gene ambiguous. CDR1 GTSNPN and CDR2 SVGIG come from the germline V gene (reference sequence). Trimming shortened V by 8 bases and J by 8 bases, and 13 bases separated the two germline ends. CDR3 length: 11 residues. In DNA form, the CDR3 reads TGTGCCCACGAAAAGGTCCATGAGCAGTTCTTC. Protein product: CAHEKVHEQFF.

This rearrangement joins TRBV9 to TRBJ1-6; D is ambiguous. This CDR3 is built from 13 residues. The germline gives CDR1 SGDLS, CDR2 YYNGEE. The germline V and J ends were trimmed by 4 bases and 8 bases, with 10 bases remaining between them. The DNA of the CDR3 is TGTGCCAGCAGCTCCACCGGGTATTCACCCCTCCACTTT. It yields the protein CASSSTGYSPLHF.

V usage is TRBV5-1 and J usage is TRBJ1-4, with TRBD1 identical over 7 bases. CDR3 length: 13 residues. V dropped 4 bases and J dropped 7; count of bases not matched to a gene: 4. CDR1 and CDR2 from the germline V gene are SGHRS and YFSETQ. The DNA for the CDR3 is TGCGCCAGCAGCGAGGGGGCTAGTGAAAAACTGTTTTTT. Translating it yields CASSEGASEKLFF.

This clone was observed a single time. Written as DNA, the CDR3 is TGTGCCAGCAGCCGACCCGGTGGCTACGAGCAGTACTTC. It specifies CASSRPGGYEQYF. The chain is built from TRBV7-2 and TRBJ2-7; unclear D gene. Trimming removed 5 bases from V and 3 bases from J, with 11 bases in between. The CDR3 contains 13 residues. Germline V gene lookup returns CDR1 SGHTA and CDR2 FQGNSA.

In this sample, this clone turned up once. V usage is TRBV7-2 and J usage is TRBJ1-2; 9 bases match TRBD1. Germline V lookup: CDR1 SGHTA, CDR2 FQGNSA. CDR3 length: 15 amino acids. V was clipped by 1 base and J by 4 bases; unmatched bases: 4. CDR3 sequence: CASSLGTGDLYGYTF. The CDR3 DNA reads as TGTGCCAGCAGCTTAGGGACAGGGGATCTCTATGGCTACACCTTC.

The chain has TRBV7-2 and TRBJ1-1; D is ambiguous. Trimming took 2 bases from V and 1 from J, leaving 5 bases between them. CDR3 length: 13 amino acids. Germline V lookup: CDR1 SGHTA, CDR2 FQGNSA. The DNA for the CDR3 is TGTGCCAGCAGCTTACGGGGGAACACTGAAGCTTTCTTT. Protein sequence: CASSLRGNTEAFF.

The chain couples TRBV11-3 to TRBJ1-1; tentative D call: TRBD1 (6 bases). The CDR3 totals 14 residues. In germline, CDR1 is SGHNT, CDR2 YENEEA. With 2 bases removed from V and 4 bases from J, the gap between germline ends came to 11 bases. CDR3 bases: TGTGCCAGCAGCTTAAGGGGGGCCCCCACTGAAGCTTTCTTT. Amino acid sequence: CASSLRGAPTEAFF.

This rearrangement joins TRBV18 to TRBJ2-3; TRBD1 or TRBD2 may be the D gene (6 bases each). The CDR3 totals 14 residues. V dropped 2 bases and J dropped 4 bases, with 10 bases sitting between them. CDR1 and CDR2 from the germline V gene are KGHSH and LQKENI. For the CDR3, the DNA is TGTGCCAGCTCACCAATGGGGGGCCCAGATACGCAGTATTTT. Protein product: CASSPMGGPDTQYF.

This clone appeared once. This chain joins TRBV9 and TRBJ2-5; no firm D call. The CDR3 covers 13 residues. CDR1 is SGDLS and CDR2 is YYNGEE in the germline V gene. Trimming took off 0 bases at V and 4 bases at J, with 7 bases between the two ends. The CDR3 is CASSVGVTETQYF. CDR3 sequence (DNA): TGTGCCAGCAGCGTAGGGGTAACAGAGACCCAGTACTTC. Combining the CDR3 with reference TRBV9 and TRBJ2-5 gives the whole variable domain DSGVTQTPKHLITATGQRVTLRCSPRSGDLSVYWYQQSLDQGLQFLIQYYNGEERAKGNILERFSAQQFPDLHSELNLSSLELGDSALYFCASSVGVTETQYFGPGTRLLVL.

V usage is TRBV10-3 and J usage is TRBJ1-2; D ambiguous. This CDR3 is 14 amino acids long. Germline V gene data show CDR1 as ENHRY and CDR2 as SYGVKD. Trimming removed 6 bases at V and 0 bases at J, with 11 bases between. CDR3 in amino acids: CAISREDANYGYTF. The CDR3 coding sequence is TGTGCCATCAGCCGGGAGGATGCTAACTATGGCTACACCTTC.

V gene TRBV29-1 combines with J gene TRBJ1-2; unclear D gene. Germline values: CDR1 SQVTM, CDR2 ANQGSEA. The CDR3 runs to 11 residues. Deletions cut 5 bases from V and 8 bases from J, with 12 bases between. CDR3 amino acids: CSVFRREGYTF. Here the CDR3 DNA reads TGCAGCGTTTTCAGGCGGGAAGGCTACACCTTC.